This note documents a single T cell receptor beta chain sequence. No antigen is known for it. Macro-dissection enriched premalignant or tumor cells before nucleic acid extraction. The CDR3 contains 15 residues. V lost 5 bases, J lost 8 bases, and 8 bases stayed unmatched. Germline CDR1 is SNHLY and CDR2 is FYNNEI. Some clones are missing from TCRdb's copy, which holds only in-frame ones; the method was immunoSEQ multiplex PCR. In the table there are 35,000 to 40,000 clones, 60% to 75% of which are singletons. The data were taken from a study of immune evolution from preneoplasia to lung adenocarcinoma. Study results and limitations: Normal lung had the highest top T cell clone frequencies. T cell clonality was higher in KRAS-mutant than EGFR-mutant or wild-type nodules.

This receptor was identified in a person aged 55 to 75 with lung adenocarcinoma. Specimen: FFPE invasive lung adenocarcinoma tissue. This sequence joins TRBV2 and TRBJ2-1; 11 bases map to TRBD2. The CDR3 DNA sequence: TGTGCCAGCAGTTTTCTAGCGGGAGGCAGGGATGAGCAGTTCTTC. It is translated as CASSFLAGGRDEQFF.